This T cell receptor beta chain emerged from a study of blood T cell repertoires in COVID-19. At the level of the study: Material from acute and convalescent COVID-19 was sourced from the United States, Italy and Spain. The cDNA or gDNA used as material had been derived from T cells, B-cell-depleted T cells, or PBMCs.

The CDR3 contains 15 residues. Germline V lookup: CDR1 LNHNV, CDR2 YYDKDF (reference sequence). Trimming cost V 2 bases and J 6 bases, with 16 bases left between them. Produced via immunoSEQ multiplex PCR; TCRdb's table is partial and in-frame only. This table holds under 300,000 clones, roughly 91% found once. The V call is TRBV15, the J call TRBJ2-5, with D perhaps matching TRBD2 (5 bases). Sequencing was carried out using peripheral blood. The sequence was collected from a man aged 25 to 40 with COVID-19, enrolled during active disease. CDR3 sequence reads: CATSRPADASKTQYF. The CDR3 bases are TGTGCCACCAGCAGACCAGCGGACGCAAGTAAGACCCAGTACTTC.